A selection of T cell receptor beta chains follows, all from one sample in a study of human T cells and chemical hapten exposure. MiXCR was run by TCRdb on the RACE reads, yielding one entry per CDR3 protein. Of 35,000 to 55,000 distinct CDR3 sequences in the sample, approximately 10% were seen once. This material consisted of whole blood, taken in connection with sensitization to the hapten diphenylcyclopropenone (DPC). The receptor set was obtained from a woman in her twenties or thirties with alopecia areata. Some clones in this sample may be carry-over from other donors' samples. Both conserved end residues are part of each CDR3. The order of the fields is D gene, V gene, J gene, clone size, CDR3 DNA, CDR3 protein. The D gene is left open where the match is weak. Only some rows state a clone size, as once, few, many or a class for expanded clones.

>TRBD2|TRBV9|TRBJ2-3|NA
TGTGCCAGCAGCGTAGAGCGGGGGGGCACAGATACGCAGTATTTT
CASSVERGGTDTQYF
>TRBD1|TRBV15|TRBJ2-2|NA
TGTGCCACCAGCAGAGATCGGACAGGGTCCGGGGAGCTGTTTTTT
CATSRDRTGSGELFF
>TRBD1|TRBV7-9|TRBJ2-2|NA
TGTGCCAGCAGCTCACGGACAGGCGGGAACACCGGGGAGCTGTTTTTT
CASSSRTGGNTGELFF
>NA|TRBV28|TRBJ1-2|NA
TGTGCCAGCATCGGGCAGGCAAACTATGGCTACACCTTC
CASIGQANYGYTF
>NA|TRBV18|TRBJ1-6|many
TGTGCCAGCTCACCACAGAGACCCCAGTTTGGGGGCAATTCACCCCTCCACTTT
CASSPQRPQFGGNSPLHF
>NA|TRBV29-1|TRBJ2-5|NA
TGCAGCGGGCACTCGGGGGGCGGGGAGACCCAGTACTTC
CSGHSGGGETQYF
>NA|TRBV27|TRBJ1-1|many
TGTGCCAGCAACGCCGGGCTCCGCAAGACTGAAGCTTTCTTT
CASNAGLRKTEAFF
>NA|TRBV28|TRBJ2-7|once
TGTGCCAGCAGTAATCCCGGGGCTAGCCGTTACGAGCAGTACTTC
CASSNPGASRYEQYF
>NA|TRBV25-1|TRBJ1-1|many
TGTGCCAGCAGTGAAACCGGCCTGAGAAATGAAGCTTTCTTT
CASSETGLRNEAFF
>NA|TRBV12-3/TRBV12-4|TRBJ2-2|many
TGTGCCAGCAGTTTTTCATTGGGTGGGACCGGGGAGCTGTTTTTT
CASSFSLGGTGELFF
>TRBD1|TRBV7-8|TRBJ1-4|many
TGTGCCAGCAGCCCCACAGGGGCAACTAATGAAAAACTGTTTTTT
CASSPTGATNEKLFF
>NA|TRBV28|TRBJ2-7|many
TGTGCCAGCAGTTCCACCTACGAGCAGTACTTC
CASSSTYEQYF
>NA|TRBV20-1|TRBJ1-5|few
TGCAGTGCTAGGGAAGGAGGGAATGGCAATCAGCCCCAGCATTTT
CSAREGGNGNQPQHF
>NA|TRBV6-1|TRBJ2-2|many
TGTGCCAGCAAACAAGGGGCCGACACCGGGGAGCTGTTTTTT
CASKQGADTGELFF
>NA|TRBV28|TRBJ2-7|few
TGTGCCAGCAGTTTCGATGCGAGGACGGGGACCTACGAGCAGTACTTC
CASSFDARTGTYEQYF
>TRBD1|TRBV4-3|TRBJ2-1|few
TGCGCCAGCAGCCAAGCCAGGGGGTTCGGTGAGCAGTTCTTC
CASSQARGFGEQFF
>NA|TRBV5-1|TRBJ2-6|many
TGCGCCAGCAGCTGGGCGCGACAGCCCTATCGGGGGGCCAACGTCCTGACTTTC
CASSWARQPYRGANVLTF
>NA|TRBV9|TRBJ2-3|few
TGTGCCAGCAGCGACTATTCAGATACGCAGTATTTT
CASSDYSDTQYF
>TRBD1|TRBV28|TRBJ2-7|NA
TGTGCCAGCAGACCGACAGGGTCCTCTCAAGAGCAGTACTTC
CASRPTGSSQEQYF
>TRBD2|TRBV6-1|TRBJ2-1|many
TGTGCCAGCAGTGCAATAGCGGGGGGCATATACAATGAGCAGTTCTTC
CASSAIAGGIYNEQFF
>NA|TRBV9|TRBJ2-3|many
TGTGCCAGCAGCCTCAATAGCGGTAGCACAGATACGCAGTATTTT
CASSLNSGSTDTQYF
>TRBD1|TRBV20-1|TRBJ1-5|few
TGCAGTGCCCTAACAGGGGTGGGCAATCAGCCCCAGCATTTT
CSALTGVGNQPQHF
>NA|TRBV12-3/TRBV12-4|TRBJ2-5|NA
TGTGCCAGCAGTTGGGTCCAAGAGACCCAGTACTTC
CASSWVQETQYF
>TRBD1|TRBV5-4|TRBJ2-3|few
TGTGCCAGCAGTCCCGGGACAGGAAGCACAGATACGCAGTATTTT
CASSPGTGSTDTQYF
>NA|TRBV7-8|TRBJ1-1|many
TGTGCCAGCAGCACAATCCGGGAGGAAGCTTTCTTT
CASSTIREEAFF
>TRBD1|TRBV12-3/TRBV12-4|TRBJ1-4|NA
TGTGCCAGCAGGGCGGGACAGGGGGCAACTAATGAAAAACTGTTTTTT
CASRAGQGATNEKLFF
>TRBD2|TRBV24-1|TRBJ2-5|many
TGTGCCACCAGTGATGCGGGGGAGGCAGAGACCCAGTACTTC
CATSDAGEAETQYF
>NA|TRBV5-1|TRBJ2-2|NA
TGCGCCAGCAGCCATACCCCGGGGGACGGCACCGGGGAGCTGTTTTTT
CASSHTPGDGTGELFF
>NA|TRBV11-1|TRBJ2-1|many
TGTGCCAGCACCGGACAGTACAATGAGCAGTTCTTC
CASTGQYNEQFF
>NA|TRBV7-2|TRBJ2-5|many
TGTGCCAGCGGGGAAACAGGGACGCCTGGAGAGACCCAGTACTTC
CASGETGTPGETQYF
>NA|TRBV12-3/TRBV12-4|TRBJ1-5|many
TGTGCCAGCAGCCCCCCCCGGGGGCAGAATCAGCCCCAGCATTTT
CASSPPRGQNQPQHF
>NA|TRBV7-2|TRBJ2-7|many
TGTGCCAGCAGCCTCGGGATAAGCTCCTACGAGCAGTACTTC
CASSLGISSYEQYF
>NA|TRBV5-6|TRBJ2-7|NA
TGTGCCAGCAGCGCCCGGCGCGGTCTGGGTAGGGGATTCTACGAGCAGTACTTC
CASSARRGLGRGFYEQYF
>TRBD2|TRBV11-2|TRBJ2-3|NA
TGTGCCAGCAGCTCCCTAGCGGGGGGGCGTGAAGATACGCAGTATTTT
CASSSLAGGREDTQYF
>NA|TRBV20-1|TRBJ2-7|few
TGCAGTGCTAGCATCAGCGAGCAGTACTTC
CSASISEQYF